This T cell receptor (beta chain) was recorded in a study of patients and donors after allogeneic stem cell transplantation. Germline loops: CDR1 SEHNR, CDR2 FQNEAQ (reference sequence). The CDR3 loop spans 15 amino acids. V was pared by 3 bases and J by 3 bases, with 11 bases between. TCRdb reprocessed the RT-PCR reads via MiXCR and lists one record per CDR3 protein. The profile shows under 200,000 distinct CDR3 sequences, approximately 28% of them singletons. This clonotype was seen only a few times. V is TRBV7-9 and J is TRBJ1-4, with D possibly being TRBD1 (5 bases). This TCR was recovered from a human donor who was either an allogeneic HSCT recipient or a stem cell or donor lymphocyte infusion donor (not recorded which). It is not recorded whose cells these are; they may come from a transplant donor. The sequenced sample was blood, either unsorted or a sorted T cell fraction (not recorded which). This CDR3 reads CASSFPRQSNEKLFF. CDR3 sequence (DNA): TGTGCCAGCAGCTTTCCTCGACAGTCTAATGAAAAACTGTTTTTT.